Given below is one T cell receptor beta chain in context. Its matching antigen is unknown. This sample was taken from a study of shared clonotypes between healthy human individuals. Study as a whole: Donor ages ranged 18 to 49 years: a couple of women, a few men. General study results and limits: The four-donor shared clonotypes exceeded non-shared clonotypes in generation probability, with non-shared ones scoring lower. Among several donors, around 5% of naive CD4 clonotypes were found in common.

Terminally differentiated effector memory CD45RA+ cells were excluded by CCR7 positive selection of CD45RO-negative cells. Genomic DNA of every subset was divided equally among multiple immunoSEQ plates. Profiled with immunoSEQ multiplex PCR; TCRdb holds only in-frame clones, not every one. The top ten hold 1.7% of the sample, which has approximately 2,200,000 clones, more than 85% seen once. Germline loops: CDR1 SQVTM, CDR2 ANQGSEA. This CDR3 contains 13 residues. V was pared by 5 bases and J by 6 bases, with 14 bases between. The sample comprised naive CD8+ T cells from PBMCs. J is TRBJ2-1 and V is TRBV29-1; either TRBD1 or TRBD2 may fit D (5 bases each). The sequence was obtained from a young man in good health. Some clones in this sample may be carry-over from other donors' samples. DNA of the CDR3: TGCAGCGTTTACCGGGACCCATTCAATGAGCAGTTCTTC. It codes for CSVYRDPFNEQFF.